The next 13 T cell receptor beta chains were all read from a single sample in a study of blood T cell repertoires in COVID-19. Generated by immunoSEQ multiplex PCR, the TCRdb table keeps only in-frame clones and is missing some. The table includes a few hundred thousand clones, less than 90% detected once. The material sequenced was peripheral blood. These receptors were taken from a woman in her forties or fifties with acute or convalescent COVID-19.

The V call is TRBV27, the J call TRBJ2-7; 8 bases agree with TRBD1. Trimming took 4 bases from V and 7 from J; bases not matched to a gene: 9. The CDR3 is 14 amino acids. Germline-derived CDR1 and CDR2 are MNHEY and SMNVEV (reference sequence). The CDR3 loop reads CASSWTTGVWEQYF. Written as DNA, the CDR3 is TGTGCCAGCAGTTGGACGACAGGGGTGTGGGAGCAGTACTTC.

The CDR3 reads CASSQIEAGGSYEQYF. The CDR3 DNA is TGTGCCAGCAGCCAAATTGAGGCAGGGGGCTCGTACGAGCAGTACTTC. The rearrangement uses TRBV4-2 and TRBJ2-7, with 8 bases lining up with TRBD1. Germline-derived CDR1 and CDR2 are LGHNA and YNFKEQ. The ends lost 2 bases at V and 4 bases at J; junction bases unmatched: 10. The CDR3 contains 16 residues.

The CDR3 sequence: CASSLTDLGYTF. The CDR3 nucleotides read TGTGCCAGCAGTCTCACAGATCTCGGCTACACCTTC. The V and J genes are TRBV12-3 or TRBV12-4 and TRBJ1-2; the D is unclear. The CDR3 covers 12 residues. V was clipped by 5 bases and J by 8 bases, with 12 bases between them.

The sample holds a few counts of this clone. This chain connects TRBV29-1 to TRBJ1-2, with 7 bases that match TRBD1. After removal of 4 bases from V and 0 bases from J, the junction contained 11 bases not matched to a gene. The CDR3 extends over 16 amino acids. Germline values: CDR1 SQVTM, CDR2 ANQGSEA. The CDR3 DNA sequence: TGCAGCGTTGGGAGGACAGGTCGGGCATCTAACTATGGCTACACCTTC. It yields the protein CSVGRTGRASNYGYTF.

The CDR3 DNA reads TGTGCCAGCAGCTTAGAGGGACTCGGGACTAGCGGTGCCTACGAGCAGTACTTC. Encoded protein: CASSLEGLGTSGAYEQYF. V usage is TRBV11-3 and J usage is TRBJ2-7; 11 nucleotides match TRBD2. Per the germline V gene, CDR1 is SGHNT and CDR2 is YENEEA. There are 18 residues in the CDR3. V shed 0 bases and J 2 bases; nucleotides not matched to a gene: 9.

This chain joins TRBV24-1 and TRBJ1-3; the match to TRBD1 covers 8 bases. The trim removed 4 bases at V and 3 bases at J, leaving 7 bases unmatched. Germline CDR1 reads KGHDR; CDR2 reads SFDVKD. The CDR3 contains 16 residues. CDR3 nucleotide sequence: TGTGCCACCAGTGAAGGCAGGGGGCGCCTTGGAAACACCATATATTTT. Its protein is CATSEGRGRLGNTIYF.

The V call is TRBV19, the J call TRBJ1-5; perhaps TRBD1 as D (6 bases). The germline CDR1 and CDR2 sequences are LNHDA and SQIVND (reference sequence). The CDR3 contains 14 residues. Trimming cost V 3 bases and J 7 bases, with 13 bases left between them. CDR3 in amino acids: CASSISGDGQPQHF. CDR3 bases: TGTGCCAGTAGTATCTCAGGGGATGGCCAGCCCCAGCATTTT.

The genes are TRBV7-6 and TRBJ2-7, with 7 bases matching TRBD1. The CDR3 consists of 14 residues. CDR1 SGHVS and CDR2 FNYEAQ come from the germline V gene. The V segment lost 5 bases and the J segment 0 bases; nucleotides outside the gene matches: 4. As DNA, the CDR3 is TGTGCCAGCAGCCATGACAGGGACTCCTACGAGCAGTACTTC. As protein: CASSHDRDSYEQYF. The full variable domain, in which reference TRBV7-6 and TRBJ2-7 provide the parts outside the CDR3, is GAGVSQSPRYKVTKRGQDVALRCDPISGHVSLYWYRQALGQGPEFLTYFNYEAQQDKSGLPNDRFSAERPEGSISTLTIQRTEQRDSAMYRCASSHDRDSYEQYFGPGTRLTVT.

The chain couples TRBV4-3 to TRBJ2-5; D not resolved. The germline gives CDR1 LGHNA, CDR2 YSLEER. Trimming pared 0 bases from V and 5 bases from J, leaving 10 bases between. The length of the CDR3 is 14 residues. The CDR3 DNA is TGCGCCAGCAGCCAAGATCGGGTGAGGGAGACCCAGTACTTC. Its protein is CASSQDRVRETQYF.

The chain uses TRBV9 and TRBJ2-2, with 8 nucleotides matching TRBD2. The trim removed 4 bases at V and 4 bases at J, leaving 3 bases unmatched. The CDR3 covers 14 residues. Germline V lookup: CDR1 SGDLS, CDR2 YYNGEE. CDR3 sequence (DNA): TGTGCCAGCAGCCCCGGGACTAGCACCGGGGAGCTGTTTTTT. Encoded protein: CASSPGTSTGELFF.

Worth noting for this clone: Sequence at one end of the junction differs from germline and may be a read error. The chain is built from TRBV30 and TRBJ1-3; D call uncertain. The CDR3 spans 13 residues. Germline CDR1 is GTSNPN and CDR2 is SVGIG (reference sequence). The CDR3 DNA sequence: TGTGCTTGGACCACCTGGGCCGGAAACACCATATATTTT. Translated: CAWTTWAGNTIYF.

This chain uses TRBV7-2 with TRBJ2-5; 7 nucleotides line up with TRBD2. The CDR3 has 13 amino acids. The germline gives CDR1 SGHTA, CDR2 FQGNSA. With 3 bases clipped from V and 10 bases from J, the junction kept 8 bases outside the gene matches. DNA of the CDR3: TGTGCCAGCAGCTTCCAGACTAGCACGGGCCAGTACTTC. Translation gives CASSFQTSTGQYF.

This clone has just a few counts. The same CDR3 arises from other DNA sequences in this sample as well. The V gene is TRBV19, the J gene TRBJ1-5; D may be TRBD1 (5 bases). Between the trimmed V and J ends, which lost 2 bases and 2 bases, there was a span of 7 bases. CDR3 length: 14 residues. Germline CDR1 LNHDA, CDR2 SQIVND (reference sequence). In DNA form, the CDR3 reads TGTGCCAGTAGTATATCCAGGGGCAATCAGCCCCAGCATTTT. Translation gives CASSISRGNQPQHF.